This TCR beta chain was observed in a study of shared clonotypes between healthy human individuals. Sequencing was performed with immunoSEQ multiplex PCR; in TCRdb, only in-frame clones are kept and a portion is missing. This table has around 1.1 million clones, 70% to 80% appearing once. CDR3 length: 12 residues. The ends were cut back, 5 bases at V and 2 bases at J, with 3 bases in the middle. Germline V gene sequence: CDR1 SEHNR, CDR2 FQNEAQ (reference sequence). Turning to this clone: The antigen is unknown. Other DNA sequences in this sample translate to the same CDR3.

Study-wide results and limits: Across subsets, estimated richness was generally greater for naive than for memory populations.

The sample was memory CD4+ T cells from PBMCs. Documented subset: CD45RA-negative fraction. J is TRBJ2-2 and V is TRBV7-9; D is unclear. This TCR derives from a man aged 18-30 years in good health. Some clones in this sample may be carry-over from other donors' samples. CDR3 sequence (DNA): TGTGCCAGCAGCCTCAACACCGGGGAGCTGTTTTTT. Amino acid sequence: CASSLNTGELFF.